In this sample, the clone carrying this T cell receptor (beta chain) turned up a few times. Indicated time point: newly diagnosed GD, antithyroid drugs for less than 3 months. From PBMCs, RNA was extracted and then used to make the TCR library. Arm-PCR of CDR3 regions and iRepertoire HTBI primers were used to build TCR beta libraries. Via MiXCR, TCRdb re-called the multiplex PCR reads, giving one row per CDR3 protein. The profile shows approximately 490,000 distinct CDR3 sequences, roughly 17% of them singletons. The CDR3 length is 15 residues. V was pared by 6 bases and J by 0 bases, with 11 bases between. The sample is drawn from a study of regulatory T cells in long-lasting Graves disease. These records were also assigned to another study, of T cells in Graves' hyperthyroidism and ophthalmopathy.

This material consisted of peripheral blood mononuclear cells (PBMCs), taken at new diagnosis, from a patient treated with antithyroid drugs. This TCR was sampled from a man in his forties with Graves disease. The chain links TRBV12-3 or TRBV12-4 to TRBJ2-2; D unresolved. The CDR3 region has the DNA TGTGCCAGCAGGCCCGGGCGTTCGAACACCGGGGAGCTGTTTTTT. Its protein is CASRPGRSNTGELFF.